This TCR beta chain was sequenced for a study of T cell responses to AZD1222 COVID-19 vaccine. Broader study findings: Vaccine-associated CD4 TCRs ranged over spike, dominating at 160-218 and 743-854. Spike-specific TCR breadth and depth went up after people got two AZD1222 doses. Among AZD1222 vaccinees, only 6 or 7 were seropositive at baseline.

As regards this clone: Its antigen is as yet unknown.

The germline V gene encodes CDR1 MNHEY and CDR2 SMNVEV (reference sequence). V lost 6 bases to trimming and J lost 0 bases, with 8 bases between them. The CDR3 length is 13 residues. Clones were sequenced by immunoSEQ multiplex PCR, and TCRdb holds only the in-frame ones, with some missing. The sample has 75,000 to 90,000 clones, about 82% seen once. The clonotype comes from an adult in good health. This specimen was peripheral blood, taken on day 0 of AZD1222 vaccination. The V gene is TRBV27, the J gene TRBJ1-1; no clear D. The CDR3 nucleotides are TGTGCCAGCAGGATGCTCATGAACACTGAAGCTTTCTTT. It is translated as CASRMLMNTEAFF.